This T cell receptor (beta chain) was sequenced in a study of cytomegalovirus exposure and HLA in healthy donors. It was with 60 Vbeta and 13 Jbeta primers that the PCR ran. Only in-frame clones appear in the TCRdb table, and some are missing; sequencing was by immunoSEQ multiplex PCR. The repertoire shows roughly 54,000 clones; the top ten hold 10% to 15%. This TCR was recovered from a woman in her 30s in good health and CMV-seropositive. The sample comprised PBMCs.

DNA for the CDR3: TGTGCCACCAGCAGGCTAGCGGGGGGGGGTGAGCAGTTCTTC. This translates into CATSRLAGGGEQFF. This sequence joins TRBV15 and TRBJ2-1; 12 nucleotides align to TRBD2. Germline V CDR1 and CDR2: LNHNV, YYDKDF (reference sequence). The CDR3 extends over 14 amino acids. Unmatched junction bases numbered 3, after V lost 3 bases and J lost 9 bases.